One and the same sample provided the 7 T cell receptor beta chains below, sequenced in a study of T cells in Graves' hyperthyroidism and ophthalmopathy. RNA transcripts served as the template for amplifying TCR beta CDR3 regions. The study used the HTBI primer set for a first-round RT-PCR of the TCR CDR3. TCRdb reanalysed the multiplex PCR reads using MiXCR and keeps one entry per CDR3 protein. The sample records 550,000 to 600,000 distinct CDR3 sequences, over 12% being singletons. The sequenced sample consisted of blood. The receptor set was obtained from a woman between 18 and 29 years old with Graves' ophthalmopathy.

This clonotype was observed many times. This chain links TRBV20-1 with TRBJ2-7; 11 bases are shared with TRBD2. CDR1 is DFQATT and CDR2 is SNEGSKA in the germline V gene (reference sequence). CDR3 size: 15 residues. The CDR3 loop reads CSAPGLAGSNYEQYF. Here the CDR3 DNA reads TGCAGCGCTCCCGGACTAGCGGGCTCCAACTACGAGCAGTACTTC.

In the case of this clonotype: One junction end disagrees with the germline gene, perhaps due to a read error. The chain employs TRBV7-9 and TRBJ2-1; 13 bases align to TRBD2. Germline assignment: CDR1 SEHNR and CDR2 FQNEAQ (reference sequence). This CDR3 region has 19 residues. The CDR3 region is CASSGRTSGRPRDYNERFF. The CDR3 coding sequence is TGTGCCAGCAGCGGGAGGACTAGCGGGAGACCCCGTGACTACAATGAGCGGTTCTTC.

This clonotype has only a few counts. V gene TRBV4-1 combines with J gene TRBJ2-7; 9 bases fit TRBD1. J was trimmed by 2 bases and V by 5 bases; bases with no gene match: 7. Germline lookup yields CDR1 MGHRA and CDR2 YSYEKL. This CDR3 region has 15 residues. This chain's CDR3 is CASSNPGTGTYEQYF. CDR3 in DNA: TGCGCCAGCAGCAACCCCGGGACAGGGACCTACGAGCAGTACTTC.

There are many counts of this clonotype. The V call is TRBV7-9, the J call TRBJ2-1, with 12 bases aligning to TRBD2. The germline gives CDR1 SEHNR, CDR2 FQNEAQ (reference sequence). V was pared by 4 bases and J by 6 bases, with 7 bases of the junction left unmatched. This CDR3 is 16 amino acids long. CDR3 bases: TGTGCCAGCAGCTCGAGACTAGCGGGAGAGGCCAATGAGCAGTTCTTC. The encoded protein is CASSSRLAGEANEQFF.

V is TRBV30 and J is TRBJ2-7, with a weak D call TRBD2 (6 bases). Per the germline V gene, CDR1 is GTSNPN and CDR2 is SVGIG (reference sequence). This CDR3 is 13 amino acids long. V was trimmed by 4 bases and J by 7 bases, leaving 17 bases between them. CDR3 nucleotides: TGTGCCTGGAACCCCGGGAGTTCCAAGGAGCAGTACTTC. It yields the protein CAWNPGSSKEQYF.

This clonotype was recorded at least ten times. The chain links TRBV5-1 to TRBJ1-2; D is possibly TRBD1 (5 bases). The CDR3 has 14 amino acids. CDR1 is SGHRS and CDR2 is YFSETQ in the germline V gene. V lost 0 bases and J 7 bases, leaving 13 bases between the germline ends. CDR3 DNA sequence: TGCGCCAGCAGCTTGGGAGGGGCAGGAGGTGGCTACACCTTC. This translates into CASSLGGAGGGYTF.

The table lists this clonotype with many counts. The rearrangement links TRBV28 to TRBJ1-1, with D possibly being TRBD1 (5 bases). The CDR3 is 15 residues long. Germline CDR1 and CDR2: MDHEN and SYDVKM. V was clipped by 6 bases and J by 1 base, with 15 bases between them. CDR3 residues: CASRSQGERNTEAFF. The CDR3 coding sequence is TGTGCCAGCAGGTCGCAAGGGGAGAGGAACACTGAAGCTTTCTTT.